One TCR beta chain is described in this entry. The data were taken from a study of blood T cell repertoires in COVID-19. On the study more broadly: Donors in the United States, Italy and Spain gave samples during acute or convalescent COVID-19. Sample material is recorded as cDNA or gDNA derived from T cells, B-cell-depleted T cells, or PBMCs.

The V gene end was trimmed by 5 bases and the J gene end by 5 bases; junction bases not matched to a gene: 7. The CDR3 covers 14 residues. Germline CDR1 and CDR2: LGHDT and YNNKEL (reference sequence). In the study's own analysis: Nucleated cell number was recorded as an estimate derived from reference gene primer amplification. Measured with immunoSEQ multiplex PCR; TCRdb has only the in-frame clones, and not every one. That table gives V, J and clone size, and the DNA gave D and trimming. The data show about 100,000 clones, approximately 87% seen once. The chain joins TRBV3-1 (or the pseudogene TRBV3-2) to TRBJ1-2; the match to TRBD1 covers 8 bases. This clonotype originated in a human donor with active COVID-19. The donor label of this sample is uncertain. Sequencing used peripheral blood. The CDR3 bases are TGTGCCAGCAGCATAGACAGGGGTTGTTATGGCTACACCTTC. It is translated as CASSIDRGCYGYTF.